This T cell receptor (beta chain) was identified during a study of neurological immune-mediated disorders. About the study: There were roughly 35 multiple sclerosis patients. Of these, 31 had relapsing-remitting MS and 3 had secondary progressive MS. Study findings and constraints: Phylogenetic grouping placed 18 of 34 multiple sclerosis patients' repertoires in one related-CDR3 cluster, a possible signature.

The CDR3 has 14 residues. V was clipped by 0 bases and J by 3 bases, with 9 bases between them. Germline V gene lookup returns CDR1 GTSNPN and CDR2 SVGIG (reference sequence). A 10-nucleotide random UMI tagged transcripts in template-switch 5'RACE cDNA synthesis. TCRdb redid the calling of the 5' RACE reads with MiXCR, one entry per CDR3 protein. The sample holds tens of thousands of distinct CDR3 sequences; 3.4% are singletons and the top ten take approximately 3.5%. This clonotype appeared many times. Its antigen is unidentified. The clonotype comes from a man aged 35 to 55 with multiple sclerosis. The gene calls are TRBV30 and TRBJ1-5; tentatively, D is TRBD1 (6 bases). Sample: PBMCs. CDR3 loop: CAWSVGTPNQPQHF. As DNA, the CDR3 is TGTGCCTGGAGTGTCGGGACACCCAATCAGCCCCAGCATTTT.